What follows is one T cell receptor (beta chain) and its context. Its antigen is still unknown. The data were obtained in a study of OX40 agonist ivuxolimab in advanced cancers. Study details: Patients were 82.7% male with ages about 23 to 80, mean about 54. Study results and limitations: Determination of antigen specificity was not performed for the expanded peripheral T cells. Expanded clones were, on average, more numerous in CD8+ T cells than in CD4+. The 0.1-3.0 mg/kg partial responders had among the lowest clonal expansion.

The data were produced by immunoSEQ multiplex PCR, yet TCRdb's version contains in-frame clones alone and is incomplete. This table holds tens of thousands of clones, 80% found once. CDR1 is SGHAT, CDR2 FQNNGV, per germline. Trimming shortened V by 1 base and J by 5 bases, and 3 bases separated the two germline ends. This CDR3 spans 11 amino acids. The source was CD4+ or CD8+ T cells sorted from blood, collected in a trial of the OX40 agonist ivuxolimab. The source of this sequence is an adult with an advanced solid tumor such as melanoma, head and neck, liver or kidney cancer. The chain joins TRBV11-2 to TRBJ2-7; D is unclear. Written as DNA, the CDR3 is TGTGCCAGCAGCTTAGTTGACGAGCAGTACTTC. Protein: CASSLVDEQYF.